The T cell receptor beta chain described here comes from a study of blood T cell repertoires in COVID-19. About the research overall: Sites across the United States, Italy and Spain contributed samples from acute and convalescent COVID-19. Sources were T cells, B-cell-depleted T cells, or PBMCs; the material itself was cDNA or gDNA.

Looked up from germline, CDR1 is MNHEY and CDR2 is SVGEGT. The V end lost 2 bases, the J end lost 6 bases, and 14 bases lay between the germline ends. The CDR3 has 14 residues. This clone was seen a few times. In the source study's methods: Researchers report that nucleated cell counts were estimated from reference gene primer amplification. Clones were read by immunoSEQ multiplex PCR, and TCRdb kept only the in-frame ones, dropping some. V and J calls and clone size follow that table, whereas D and trimming were derived from the DNA. This repertoire shows about 130,000 clones, about 77% found once; its top ten account for over 15%.

The TCR originated in an elderly man with acute or convalescent COVID-19. The V gene is TRBV6-2 or TRBV6-3, the J gene TRBJ2-7; D is perhaps TRBD1 (5 bases). Source material: peripheral blood. In DNA form, the CDR3 reads TGTGCCAGCAGTTACCAACCTCAGGGCGGCGAGCAGTACTTC. Encoded protein: CASSYQPQGGEQYF.